Listed below are T cell receptor beta chains from one sample, sequenced in a study of T-cell memory formation after mild COVID-19. One entry per CDR3 protein results from TCRdb running MiXCR on the 5' RACE reads. The sample records approximately 290,000 distinct CDR3 sequences, around 8% being singletons. Input material: PBMCs or a T cell subset sorted from them (not recorded which). All receptors come from a young man who had mild COVID-19 (a few samples of this study predate the infection). Cell type and time point are not known. Both conserved end residues are part of each CDR3. The D gene is left open where the match is weak. Size is omitted from some rows. Given values are once, few, many or a class for expanded clones.

v_gene: TRBV5-1; len: 17; d_gene: TRBD2; j_gene: TRBJ2-5; abundance: few; CDR3nt: TGCGCCAGCAGCTTGGGCCTAGCGGGGGCTTCGGGGGAGACCCAGTACTTC; CDR3aa: CASSLGLAGASGETQYF
v_gene: TRBV3-1; len: 16; d_gene: NA; j_gene: TRBJ2-7; abundance: NA; CDR3nt: TGTGCCAGCAGCCTCCACGCCGGGACTCGAGCCTACGAGCAGTACTTC; CDR3aa: CASSLHAGTRAYEQYF
v_gene: TRBV19; len: 14; d_gene: TRBD1; j_gene: TRBJ2-5; abundance: NA; CDR3nt: TGTGCCAGTAGCCGGACCGGGACAGAAGAGACCCAGTACTTC; CDR3aa: CASSRTGTEETQYF
v_gene: TRBV6-1; len: 15; d_gene: TRBD1; j_gene: TRBJ2-5; abundance: NA; CDR3nt: TGTGCCACAAGTGTACGGGGACAGAACCAAGAGACCCAGTACTTC; CDR3aa: CATSVRGQNQETQYF
v_gene: TRBV20-1; len: 14; d_gene: TRBD2; j_gene: TRBJ2-1; abundance: NA; CDR3nt: TGCAGTGCTAGAACCGGGGGGGCCTTGGATGAGCAGTTCTTC; CDR3aa: CSARTGGALDEQFF
v_gene: TRBV20-1; len: 16; d_gene: NA; j_gene: TRBJ1-3; abundance: NA; CDR3nt: TGCAGTGCTAGATATTTGTTCGGGGGCTCTGGAAACACCATATATTTT; CDR3aa: CSARYLFGGSGNTIYF
v_gene: TRBV5-6; len: 16; d_gene: TRBD1; j_gene: TRBJ2-3; abundance: many; CDR3nt: TGTGCCAGCAGCCTACAGGGGGCTGGGAACACAGATACGCAGTATTTT; CDR3aa: CASSLQGAGNTDTQYF
v_gene: TRBV5-1; len: 17; d_gene: TRBD1; j_gene: TRBJ2-4; abundance: NA; CDR3nt: TGCGCCAGCAGCCCCGTTACAGGGGCTGGGGTCAAAAACATTCAGTACTTC; CDR3aa: CASSPVTGAGVKNIQYF
v_gene: TRBV19; len: 14; d_gene: NA; j_gene: TRBJ2-3; abundance: NA; CDR3nt: TGTGCCAGTAACCCGACAGGTAGCACAGATACGCAGTATTTT; CDR3aa: CASNPTGSTDTQYF
v_gene: TRBV6-1; len: 13; d_gene: NA; j_gene: TRBJ1-4; abundance: NA; CDR3nt: TGTGCCAGCACTAGGGTTTGGGCTGAAAAACTGTTTTTT; CDR3aa: CASTRVWAEKLFF
v_gene: TRBV7-2; len: 12; d_gene: NA; j_gene: TRBJ2-1; abundance: many; CDR3nt: TGTGCCAGCAGCTTCGGGGGAGGTGAGCAGTTCTTC; CDR3aa: CASSFGGGEQFF
v_gene: TRBV5-1; len: 13; d_gene: TRBD1; j_gene: TRBJ1-2; abundance: NA; CDR3nt: TGCGCCAGCGGCGAACAGGGGCACTATGGCTACACCTTC; CDR3aa: CASGEQGHYGYTF
v_gene: TRBV6-2/TRBV6-3; len: 16; d_gene: NA; j_gene: TRBJ1-2; abundance: few; CDR3nt: TGTGCCAGCAGGGACATCCGGGACGCAGGGAGCTATGGCTACACCTTC; CDR3aa: CASRDIRDAGSYGYTF
v_gene: TRBV12-3/TRBV12-4; len: 17; d_gene: NA; j_gene: TRBJ1-3; abundance: NA; CDR3nt: TGTGCCAGCACCCCTTCTCGCGGGGGGCTCGTCGGAAACACCATATATTTT; CDR3aa: CASTPSRGGLVGNTIYF
v_gene: TRBV5-1; len: 14; d_gene: NA; j_gene: TRBJ2-2; abundance: many; CDR3nt: TGCGCCAGCACCGGGACCGCCTACACCGGGGAGCTGTTTTTT; CDR3aa: CASTGTAYTGELFF
v_gene: TRBV29-1; len: 14; d_gene: NA; j_gene: TRBJ2-2; abundance: NA; CDR3nt: TGCAGCGTTGAAGATCTACAGCTCACCGGGGAGCTGTTTTTT; CDR3aa: CSVEDLQLTGELFF
v_gene: TRBV4-1; len: 14; d_gene: NA; j_gene: TRBJ1-6; abundance: many; CDR3nt: TGCGCCAGCAGCCAGCAAGGGGTAAATTCACCCCTCCACTTT; CDR3aa: CASSQQGVNSPLHF
v_gene: TRBV19; len: 14; d_gene: NA; j_gene: TRBJ1-1; abundance: NA; CDR3nt: TGTGCCAGTTGGTACAGGGATGGGAACACTGAAGCTTTCTTT; CDR3aa: CASWYRDGNTEAFF
v_gene: TRBV19; len: 15; d_gene: NA; j_gene: TRBJ1-3; abundance: few; CDR3nt: TGTGCCAGTAGTATCCGGGGAGGATTTGGAAACACCATATATTTT; CDR3aa: CASSIRGGFGNTIYF
v_gene: TRBV9; len: 15; d_gene: TRBD1; j_gene: TRBJ1-2; abundance: few; CDR3nt: TGTGCCAGCAGCCCACCCGGGACAGGGGGCAATGGCTACACCTTC; CDR3aa: CASSPPGTGGNGYTF
v_gene: TRBV7-9; len: 15; d_gene: NA; j_gene: TRBJ2-2; abundance: NA; CDR3nt: TGTGCCAGCAGCTTACCCTGGGACTCCACCGGGGAGCTGTTTTTT; CDR3aa: CASSLPWDSTGELFF
v_gene: TRBV6-2/TRBV6-3; len: 16; d_gene: NA; j_gene: TRBJ2-2; abundance: few; CDR3nt: TGTGCCAGCAGCCTACTACCAGGGGCGAACACCGGGGAGCTGTTTTTT; CDR3aa: CASSLLPGANTGELFF
v_gene: TRBV9; len: 15; d_gene: TRBD2; j_gene: TRBJ2-1; abundance: few; CDR3nt: TGTGCCAGCAGCGAGCCCCTAGCGGGGGGCAATGAGCAGTTCTTC; CDR3aa: CASSEPLAGGNEQFF
v_gene: TRBV6-5; len: 16; d_gene: NA; j_gene: TRBJ1-3; abundance: many; CDR3nt: TGTGCCAGCAGTTACTCTAGGCCGTCTGGAGGAAACACCATATATTTT; CDR3aa: CASSYSRPSGGNTIYF
v_gene: TRBV6-5; len: 17; d_gene: NA; j_gene: TRBJ2-3; abundance: few; CDR3nt: TGTGCCAGCAGTTACTCGGTGGCGGGGCCCCTCACAGATACGCAGTATTTT; CDR3aa: CASSYSVAGPLTDTQYF
v_gene: TRBV20-1; len: 15; d_gene: TRBD1; j_gene: TRBJ1-5; abundance: NA; CDR3nt: TGCAGTGCTAGGCCCGGGACAGGGGACAATCAGCCCCAGCATTTT; CDR3aa: CSARPGTGDNQPQHF
v_gene: TRBV12-3/TRBV12-4; len: 16; d_gene: NA; j_gene: TRBJ1-2; abundance: many; CDR3nt: TGTGCCAGCAGTCCCGCGCGGGCACCTCTGGGGTATGGCTACACCTTC; CDR3aa: CASSPARAPLGYGYTF
v_gene: TRBV12-3/TRBV12-4; len: 15; d_gene: NA; j_gene: TRBJ2-1; abundance: NA; CDR3nt: TGTGCCAGCAGTTCCTTCCCCCCCTGGGGGAATGAGCAGTTCTTC; CDR3aa: CASSSFPPWGNEQFF
v_gene: TRBV24-1; len: 14; d_gene: NA; j_gene: TRBJ2-1; abundance: many; CDR3nt: TGTGCCACCGGGGACCGCAGCTCCTACAATGAGCAGTTCTTC; CDR3aa: CATGDRSSYNEQFF
v_gene: TRBV11-3; len: 15; d_gene: NA; j_gene: TRBJ2-3; abundance: few; CDR3nt: TGTGCCAGCAGCTTAGGTCACGGTTCGGGAGATACGCAGTATTTT; CDR3aa: CASSLGHGSGDTQYF
v_gene: TRBV7-9; len: 12; d_gene: NA; j_gene: TRBJ1-1; abundance: few; CDR3nt: TGTGCCAGCAGCTTCCCCCGCACTGAAGCTTTCTTT; CDR3aa: CASSFPRTEAFF
v_gene: TRBV11-2; len: 14; d_gene: NA; j_gene: TRBJ2-1; abundance: few; CDR3nt: TGTGCCAGCAGCTTTCCAGGGGTTTACAATGAGCAGTTCTTC; CDR3aa: CASSFPGVYNEQFF
v_gene: TRBV20-1; len: 14; d_gene: NA; j_gene: TRBJ1-4; abundance: few; CDR3nt: TGCAGTGCGACTCCGGGAGGGACTAATGAAAAACTGTTTTTT; CDR3aa: CSATPGGTNEKLFF
v_gene: TRBV6-2/TRBV6-3; len: 14; d_gene: TRBD1; j_gene: TRBJ2-7; abundance: many; CDR3nt: TGTGCCAGCAGTTACTTCGGACAGGGCTACGAGCAGTACTTC; CDR3aa: CASSYFGQGYEQYF
v_gene: TRBV5-1; len: 14; d_gene: NA; j_gene: TRBJ2-3; abundance: NA; CDR3nt: TGCGCCAGCAGCTCATTTAGTAGCACAGATACGCAGTATTTT; CDR3aa: CASSSFSSTDTQYF
v_gene: TRBV15; len: 14; d_gene: NA; j_gene: TRBJ1-1; abundance: NA; CDR3nt: TGTGCCACCAGCAGAGACGGTATATCCTCGGGAGCTTTCTTT; CDR3aa: CATSRDGISSGAFF
v_gene: TRBV5-1; len: 15; d_gene: NA; j_gene: TRBJ1-1; abundance: few; CDR3nt: TGCGCCAGCAGCTTTTCCCCAGGGCATAACACTGAAGCTTTCTTT; CDR3aa: CASSFSPGHNTEAFF
v_gene: TRBV4-3; len: 15; d_gene: NA; j_gene: TRBJ2-3; abundance: few; CDR3nt: TGCGCCAGCAGCCAAGGCCCCCAAGAACAAGATACGCAGTATTTT; CDR3aa: CASSQGPQEQDTQYF
v_gene: TRBV5-1; len: 17; d_gene: NA; j_gene: TRBJ2-7; abundance: many; CDR3nt: TGCGCCAGCAGTCCCGAACCACTTCCGGGTGGATACTACGAGCAGTACTTC; CDR3aa: CASSPEPLPGGYYEQYF
v_gene: TRBV18; len: 15; d_gene: TRBD1; j_gene: TRBJ1-2; abundance: few; CDR3nt: TGTGCCAGCTCACCACTACCGGGACAGGATGATGGCTACACCTTC; CDR3aa: CASSPLPGQDDGYTF
v_gene: TRBV5-5; len: 16; d_gene: TRBD2; j_gene: TRBJ2-3; abundance: few; CDR3nt: TGTGCCAGCAGCGCCGGGACTAGCGGGGTGGCAGATACGCAGTATTTT; CDR3aa: CASSAGTSGVADTQYF
v_gene: TRBV5-1; len: 15; d_gene: TRBD2; j_gene: TRBJ2-3; abundance: NA; CDR3nt: TGCGCCAGCAAAGAGCGGGGGGGAAGCACAGATACGCAGTATTTT; CDR3aa: CASKERGGSTDTQYF
v_gene: TRBV20-1; len: 17; d_gene: NA; j_gene: TRBJ1-6; abundance: few; CDR3nt: TGCAGTGCTAGAGATAGGCGGGGACAATCCTATAATTCACCCCTCCACTTT; CDR3aa: CSARDRRGQSYNSPLHF
v_gene: TRBV20-1; len: 12; d_gene: NA; j_gene: TRBJ1-1; abundance: NA; CDR3nt: TGCAGTGCCTACAGGGTGTACACTGAAGCTTTCTTT; CDR3aa: CSAYRVYTEAFF
v_gene: TRBV20-1; len: 15; d_gene: TRBD2; j_gene: TRBJ2-5; abundance: NA; CDR3nt: TGCAGTGCTAGGGCACTAGCGGGAGTCCAAGAGACCCAGTACTTC; CDR3aa: CSARALAGVQETQYF
v_gene: TRBV27; len: 15; d_gene: NA; j_gene: TRBJ1-5; abundance: few; CDR3nt: TGTGCCAGCAGTTTATCGTCAAACTACAATCAGCCCCAGCATTTT; CDR3aa: CASSLSSNYNQPQHF
v_gene: TRBV12-5; len: 12; d_gene: NA; j_gene: TRBJ2-1; abundance: NA; CDR3nt: TGTGCTAGTGCCCTAGCCTACAATGAGCAGTTCTTC; CDR3aa: CASALAYNEQFF
v_gene: TRBV27; len: 13; d_gene: NA; j_gene: TRBJ2-5; abundance: few; CDR3nt: TGTGCCAGCAGCTATCGGACACGAGAGACCCAGTACTTC; CDR3aa: CASSYRTRETQYF
v_gene: TRBV6-6; len: 16; d_gene: TRBD2; j_gene: TRBJ2-7; abundance: few; CDR3nt: TGTGCCAGCAGTAAATCCGGGACTAGCGGTTCCTACGAGCAGTACTTC; CDR3aa: CASSKSGTSGSYEQYF
v_gene: TRBV20-1; len: 16; d_gene: NA; j_gene: TRBJ2-2; abundance: few; CDR3nt: TGCAGTGCTAGTTCTGTCGGGCACGCGAACACCGGGGAGCTGTTTTTT; CDR3aa: CSASSVGHANTGELFF
v_gene: TRBV12-3/TRBV12-4; len: 13; d_gene: NA; j_gene: TRBJ2-3; abundance: NA; CDR3nt: TGTGCCAGCAGGATGACGTTGGGAGATACGCAGTATTTT; CDR3aa: CASRMTLGDTQYF
v_gene: TRBV4-2; len: 19; d_gene: TRBD1; j_gene: TRBJ1-3; abundance: NA; CDR3nt: TGTGCCAGCACCCCTTCTTGGTCACCAGGGGGTGACGCTGGAAACACCATATATTTT; CDR3aa: CASTPSWSPGGDAGNTIYF
v_gene: TRBV5-1; len: 15; d_gene: NA; j_gene: TRBJ1-1; abundance: NA; CDR3nt: TGCGCCAGCAGCTTGTTCACAGGAGGTGACACTGAAGCTTTCTTT; CDR3aa: CASSLFTGGDTEAFF